Shown below are 2 T cell receptor beta chains from a single sample sequenced in a study of shared clonotypes between healthy human individuals. The protocol was immunoSEQ multiplex PCR, while the TCRdb copy is restricted to in-frame clones and leaves out a portion. In the table there are approximately 2.5 million clones, more than 85% of which are singletons. Sequenced: naive CD4+ T cells from PBMCs. Subset meaning: CD45RA+ positively selected. The source is a man aged 18 to 30 in good health. Some clones in this sample may be carry-over from other donors' samples.

V usage is TRBV5-4 and J usage is TRBJ2-5, with D perhaps matching TRBD1 or TRBD2 (6 bases each). The CDR3 contains 14 residues. V gave up 5 bases and J gave up 5 bases, with 16 bases separating them. CDR1 is SGHNT, CDR2 YYREEE, per germline (reference sequence). In DNA, the CDR3 is TGTGCCAGCAGACTCGGGGGCAGGGACGAGACCCAGTACTTC. Its protein is CASRLGGRDETQYF. The whole variable domain, filled in from reference TRBV5-4 and TRBJ2-5, reads ETGVTQSPTHLIKTRGQQVTLRCSSQSGHNTVSWYQQALGQGPQFIFQYYREEENGRGNFPPRFSGLQFPNYSSELNVNALELDDSALYLCASRLGGRDETQYFGPGTRLLVL.

The CDR3 nucleotides are TGTGCCAGCAGTCCCCTAGCGGGAGCGCCCTACGAGCAGTACTTC. As protein: CASSPLAGAPYEQYF. The V call is TRBV6-5, the J call TRBJ2-7; TRBD2 agrees at 10 bases. The CDR3 is 15 residues long. Germline trimming cut 5 bases from V and 2 bases from J; bases unmatched to any gene: 6. The V gene's germline CDR1 is MNHEY and CDR2 SVGAGI.